This TCR beta chain appears in the sequencing data of a study of cytomegalovirus exposure and HLA in healthy donors (dated by TCRdb to the late 2010s). Study-level background: An earlier analysis of several hundred of the donors reported about 250 Gb of sequence data and some 120 million unique TCR beta sequences from 190 million or so T cells. The study used immunosequencing to profile the T cell repertoires of approximately 630 subjects and linked those repertoires to cytomegalovirus serostatus. Along with the approximately 670-subject first cohort, a separate validation cohort of around 110 different subjects was used. The genetic ancestry cluster associated with self-reported Caucasian donors included around four fifths of the roughly 380 genotyped donors. Across around 400 genotyped donors of the cohort, an average of about 240,000 unique TCR beta nucleotide sequences per donor were sequenced, and 15% to 20% of those sequences were non-productive. Rather than drawing on any new phenotypic data, the later analysis identified candidate immune exposures from TCR beta sequences and the way those sequences occurred across donors. An earlier analysis of some 600 of the donors applied high-throughput TCR beta sequencing to assess whether each TCR beta V gene segment acted as functional or pseudogenic. The study aimed to test whether cataloging public T cell receptors could reveal signatures of past pathogen exposure. In a later analysis, previously published TCR beta repertoires from 666 donors were re-analyzed and high-resolution HLA genotyping was added so that TCR occurrence patterns could be studied. Roughly five DR-DQ haplotypes were treated as single units for association and clustering because of strong linkage in the cohort. Typing coverage varied by locus: roughly 629-640 donors for A, B, C, DRB1 and DQB1; approximately 500 for DQA1; around 570 for DPA1; roughly 450 for DPB1. An early release covering roughly 600 HLA-typed donors comprised about 320 gigabases of sequencing data and around 80 million unique TCR sequences. Class I and class II HLA loci were covered by the typing at four-digit resolution. Genome-wide SNP genotypes for about 65% of the 666 donors were used in a later genetic analysis, which treated that subset as a discovery cohort. Donor age, sex, ethnicity and CMV serostatus were collected together with the repertoire data. To predict cytomegalovirus infection status, the study brought together high-throughput TCR immunosequencing, statistical association of individual TCRs with disease status, and machine learning. Every discovery cohort repertoire had been produced on one sequencing platform. What the authors observed across the whole study: A further reported finding was that TCR beta sequences accurately predicted the HLA-A and HLA-B alleles for most subjects in the first cohort. In a later genetic analysis, a missense DCLRE1C variant was associated with V-gene and J-gene trimming of TCR beta chains, and the association was replicated in an independent cohort. This cohort had only TCR beta chains sequenced, and the lack of alpha or paired-chain data limited which features could be detected. Roughly uniform sequencing depth across donors was assumed in presence/absence analyses, although this assumption may not hold. In the study, 150 to 200 TCR beta chains were listed as associated with cytomegalovirus. An earlier analysis of 587 of the donors showed that most TCR beta V segments appeared in productive rearrangements either about 87% or about 30% of the time, which broadly matched IMGT annotations. Because some donors lacked HLA typing at each locus, the association tests relied only on the typed subset. According to a later analysis, most CMV-associated TCR beta chains appeared to be HLA-restricted, and the HLA associations seemed to be driven largely by CMV exposure. In vitro tests confirmed that a few of the cytomegalovirus-associated TCR beta chains recognize cytomegalovirus antigens. For the cohort, immune exposure information was limited to CMV serostatus. A later analysis found that TCR association rates varied across HLA loci, with DRB1 alleles showing the most associated TCRs and HLA-C alleles the fewest. According to a later analysis, parvovirus B19, influenza, CMV and Epstein-Barr virus appeared linked to several top co-occurrence clusters. According to the authors, the approach could potentially be generalized to other disease states and immunological phenotypes. Specific HLA alleles were associated with more than 15,000 TCR beta sequences at a false discovery rate of 0.05 in a later analysis. Strong co-occurrence of HLA alleles, especially DR and DQ, made assigning TCR associations to individual alleles difficult. A later genetic analysis reported fewer N-insertions in productive TCRs among donors in an Asian-associated ancestry cluster than the roughly 700-donor mean. Because counts were too low, about 17 rarely observed V segments, including chromosome 9 orphons, were excluded from the earlier analysis of under 650 of the donors. A later analysis found that HLA-associated TCR beta chains were more clonally expanded and had lower generation probabilities than equally common non-associated chains. Linkage disequilibrium might explain the correlated functional status among segregating V segments, but an unknown experimental factor could not be excluded. A cluster of highly shared sequence variants was judged likely to be a technical artifact of the sequencing pipeline. Most TCR sequences were seen in very few donors, while some public TCRs were found in many individuals. The classifier was reported to diagnose cytomegalovirus status with high specificity and sensitivity in both the original and validation cohorts.

Regarding this clone: Its antigen target is currently unknown. There are no base qualities to consult, and no much larger clone falls within one base.

Library creation used the immunoSEQ multiplex PCR assay. The multiplex PCR relied on a mix of 60 forward primers for TCR Vbeta segments and 13 reverse primers for TCR Jbeta segments. Amplification of the CDR3 region of rearranged TCR beta genes was performed with a multiplex PCR assay on genomic DNA. On the Illumina HiSeq System, the amplified TCR beta libraries were sequenced as 87-base-pair reads. Concerning the study's data processing: A later analysis counted about 80 million unique TCR beta chains across the 666 repertoires, and 9.5 million to 11 million of these chains were shared by at least two donors. Raw reads were error-corrected and collapsed into unique sequences by a nearest-neighbor algorithm in which closely related sequences were merged to remove PCR and sequencing errors. To assign V, D and J gene segments, CDR3 sequences were aligned to IMGT reference sequences. For a sequence to be retained, at least a six-nucleotide match to both a V gene segment and a J gene segment was required. A rearrangement was called productive if the CDR3 had no stop codons and remained in frame with V and J, and every other rearrangement was called non-productive. Following IMGT convention, CDR3 was defined as the stretch from the second conserved V-encoded cysteine to the conserved J-encoded phenylalanine. The earlier analysis of approximately 500 of the donors excluded sequences that lacked an unambiguous match to a single V gene segment. In an earlier analysis of approximately 560 of the donors, a V segment was called functional when productive rearrangements were above 56.7%, and segregating when the standard deviation between donors exceeded 5%. A statistical classification framework was built to diagnose cytomegalovirus status from the catalog of TCR beta chain sequences. In a later analysis, V and J genes were assigned by comparing TCR nucleotide sequences against IMGT/GENE-DB human TR gene sequences. Using the TCRdist pipeline, a later analysis assigned CDR3 sequences along with most-parsimonious VDJ recombination scenarios. In a later analysis, every TCR beta chain was defined by the combination of its CDR3 amino acid sequence and its V-gene family, and reads without a unique V-gene family were dropped. In a later analysis, fewer than 650 highly shared, low-generation-probability nucleotide sequences were removed to address suspected cross-contamination and a sequencing artifact. In a later analysis, a clonal expansion index was calculated for each public chain from normalized within-repertoire ranks of inferred template counts. Generation probabilities in a later analysis came from a VDJ recombination model fitted to out-of-frame rearrangements, and those results were checked against IGoR. Hypergeometric tests were used in a later analysis to score TCR-TCR, TCR-HLA and TCR-CMV co-occurrence, with a repertoire-size bias correction applied to the TCR pairs. To estimate false discovery rates, a later analysis permuted the HLA or CMV assignments 20 times. In a later analysis, co-occurring TCRs were grouped using DBSCAN, and TCRdist sequence similarity was added for clustering within HLA-allele-positive subsets. For co-occurrence clustering, repertoires with fewer than 30,000 or more than 120,000 public chains were excluded, along with roughly 5 repertoires with anomalous nucleotide sharing. This is the immuneACCESS table as TCRdb keeps it, with only in-frame sequences that have V and J called. A part of the clones is gone; compared with another copy, unresolved V genes explain less than half, and the rest is unexplained. V and J calls and clone size are copied from that table; D and trimming were computed from the DNA. This sample gives some 150,000 clones in total; 60% to 80% of them show up just once. In total, the top ten clones hold about 0.64% of the sample.

The cohort comprised 666 healthy bone marrow donors. At the time of sampling, all cohort members were nominally healthy, though unrecorded immune exposures were likely present. The donor tested CMV seronegative and was one of the 352 seronegative cohort members. A peripheral blood sample was collected from each donor, and TCR beta sequencing was performed on peripheral blood mononuclear cells. Genomic DNA was extracted from the blood cell samples with the Qiagen DNeasy Blood Extraction Kit. The sequencing sample was made of PBMCs. The origin of this receptor is a male donor in good health and CMV-seronegative.

CDR3 protein: CASSLGDRAHGYTF. The bases are TGCGCCAGCAGCTTGGGGGACAGGGCCCATGGCTACACCTTC. This receptor chain uses TRBV5-1 and TRBJ1-2; TRBD1 aligns with 9 central bases. The germline V gene supplies CDR1 SGHRS and CDR2 YFSETQ. From V the trimming removes 0 bases and from J it removes 6 bases, while the gene matches leave 3 bases of the junction unaccounted for. The CDR3 numbers 14 residues from cysteine through phenylalanine. Solely the CDR3 DNA is kept, with 42 bases framed from the first base.